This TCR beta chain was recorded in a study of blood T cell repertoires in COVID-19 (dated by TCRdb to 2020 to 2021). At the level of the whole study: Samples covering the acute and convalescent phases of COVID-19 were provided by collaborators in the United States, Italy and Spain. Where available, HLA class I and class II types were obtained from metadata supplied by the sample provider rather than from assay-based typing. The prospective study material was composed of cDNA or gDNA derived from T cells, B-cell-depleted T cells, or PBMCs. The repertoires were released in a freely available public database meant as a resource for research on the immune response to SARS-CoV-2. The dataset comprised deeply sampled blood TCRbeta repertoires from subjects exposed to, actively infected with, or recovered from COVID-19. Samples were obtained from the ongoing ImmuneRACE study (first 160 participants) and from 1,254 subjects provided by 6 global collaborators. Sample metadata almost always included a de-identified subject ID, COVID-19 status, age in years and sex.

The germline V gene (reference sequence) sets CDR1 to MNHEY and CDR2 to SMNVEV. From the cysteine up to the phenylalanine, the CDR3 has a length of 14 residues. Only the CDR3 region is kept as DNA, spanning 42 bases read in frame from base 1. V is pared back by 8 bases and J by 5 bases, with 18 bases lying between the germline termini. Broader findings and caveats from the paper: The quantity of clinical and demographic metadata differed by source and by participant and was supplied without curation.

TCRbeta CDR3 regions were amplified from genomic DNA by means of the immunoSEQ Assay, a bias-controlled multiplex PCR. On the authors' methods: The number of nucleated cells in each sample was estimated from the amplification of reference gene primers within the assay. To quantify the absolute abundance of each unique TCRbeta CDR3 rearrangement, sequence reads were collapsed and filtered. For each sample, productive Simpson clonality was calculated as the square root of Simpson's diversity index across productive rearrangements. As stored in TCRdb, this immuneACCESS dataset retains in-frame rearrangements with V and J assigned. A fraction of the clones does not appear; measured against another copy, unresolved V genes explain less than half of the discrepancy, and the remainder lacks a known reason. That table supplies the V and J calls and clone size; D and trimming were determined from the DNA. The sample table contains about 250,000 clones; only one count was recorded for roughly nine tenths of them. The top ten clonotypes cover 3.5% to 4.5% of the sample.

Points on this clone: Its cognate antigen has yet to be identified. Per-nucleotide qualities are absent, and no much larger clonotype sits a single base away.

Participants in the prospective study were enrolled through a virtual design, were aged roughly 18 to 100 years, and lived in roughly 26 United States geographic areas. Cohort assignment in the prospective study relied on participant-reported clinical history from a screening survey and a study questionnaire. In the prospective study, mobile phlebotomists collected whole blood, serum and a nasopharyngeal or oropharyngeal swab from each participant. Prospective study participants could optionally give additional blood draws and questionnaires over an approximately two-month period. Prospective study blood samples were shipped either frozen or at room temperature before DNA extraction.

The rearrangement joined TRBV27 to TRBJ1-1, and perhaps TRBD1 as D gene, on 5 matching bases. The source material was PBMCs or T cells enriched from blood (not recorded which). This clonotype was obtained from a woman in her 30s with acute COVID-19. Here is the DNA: TGTGCCAGCTTCCGGGCAGGGCCTGATACTGAAGCTTTCTTT. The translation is CASFRAGPDTEAFF.